Each of the 21 T cell receptor beta chains below was sequenced from the same sample in a study of blood T cell repertoires in COVID-19. Repertoires were generated with immunoSEQ multiplex PCR, while TCRdb's copy carries only in-frame clones and drops some. The sample lists 40,000 to 60,000 clones; roughly 88% were seen once. Specimen: peripheral blood. These TCRs come from a human donor in a cohort sampled during active COVID-19.

This clone appeared a few times. The chain links TRBV6-2 or TRBV6-3 to TRBJ2-7; possibly TRBD2 for D (5 bases). V lost 2 bases to trimming and J lost 0 bases, with 14 bases between them. CDR1 is MNHEY, CDR2 SVGEGT, per germline. The CDR3 extends over 16 amino acids. CDR3 DNA: TGTGCCAGCAGTTACCGGCAGACTACCACCTCCTACGAGCAGTACTTC. Protein sequence: CASSYRQTTTSYEQYF.

The chain employs TRBV27 and TRBJ1-4, with a tentative D call TRBD1 (6 bases). CDR3 length equals 15 residues. Trimming removed 6 bases from V and 5 bases from J, with 16 bases in between. Germline CDR1 and CDR2: MNHEY and SMNVEV (reference sequence). Written as DNA, the CDR3 is TGTGCCAGCAGATACAGGGCCTACACCAATGAAAAACTGTTTTTT. Its translation: CASRYRAYTNEKLFF.

The chain recombines TRBV5-6 with TRBJ2-7, with D possibly TRBD2 on 5 matching bases. Trimming took off 1 base at V and 4 bases at J, with 24 bases between the two ends. The CDR3 covers 18 residues. Germline V gives CDR1 SGHDT, CDR2 YYEEEE. CDR3 sequence reads: CASSLYNSASPTSYEQYF. The CDR3 coding sequence is TGTGCCAGCAGCTTGTACAATTCAGCTAGCCCAACTTCTTACGAGCAGTACTTC.

This rearrangement joins TRBV30 to TRBJ2-3, with 9 bases matching TRBD2. The CDR3 length is 17 residues. Germline lookup yields CDR1 GTSNPN and CDR2 SVGIG (reference sequence). Trimming at V came to 3 bases and at J to 4 bases, leaving 14 bases not matched to a gene. CDR3 amino acids: CAWSTVGGLAIADTQYF. For the CDR3, the DNA is TGTGCCTGGAGCACTGTGGGAGGACTAGCGATCGCAGATACGCAGTATTTT.

V usage is TRBV19 and J usage is TRBJ2-1; 7 bases are a match to TRBD2. Looked up from germline, CDR1 is LNHDA and CDR2 is SQIVND (reference sequence). The length of the CDR3 is 16 residues. The V and J ends lost 3 bases and 0 bases, in that order; junction bases with no gene match: 5. The CDR3 is CASSILSGISYNEQFF. In DNA, the CDR3 is TGTGCCAGTAGTATTTTAAGCGGGATCTCCTACAATGAGCAGTTCTTC.

The V call is TRBV11-1, the J call TRBJ2-7; no clear D gene. The V and J ends lost 4 bases and 0 bases respectively, with 7 bases between them. The CDR3 spans 13 residues. Germline-derived CDR1 and CDR2 are SGHAT and FQDESV (reference sequence). The DNA of the CDR3 is TGTGCCAGCAGCTGGTACAGCTCCTACGAGCAGTACTTC. As protein: CASSWYSSYEQYF.

The CDR3 bases are TGTGCCACCAGTGATTCAGCCGGAGGGAGCCCCGGGGAGCTGTTTTTT. Translation gives CATSDSAGGSPGELFF. The V and J genes are TRBV24-1 and TRBJ2-2; tentatively, D is TRBD2 (6 bases). The CDR3 is 16 amino acids. Germline-derived CDR1 and CDR2 are KGHDR and SFDVKD. The V end was cut by 2 bases, the J end by 6 bases, with 15 bases between.

The V gene is TRBV4-2, the J gene TRBJ2-5; 12 bases line up with TRBD2. The CDR3 has 21 residues. V lost 6 bases to trimming and J lost 7 bases; unmatched junction nucleotides: 27. Germline V lookup: CDR1 LGHNA, CDR2 YNFKEQ. This CDR3 is CASRQTGILAGGPWTERTQYF. CDR3 nucleotides: TGTGCCAGCAGGCAAACAGGGATTCTAGCGGGAGGGCCGTGGACTGAGAGGACCCAGTACTTC.

This clone has only one observation. The rearrangement uses TRBV6-5 and TRBJ2-1; no clear D gene. Trimming shortened V by 5 bases and J by 0 bases, and 11 bases separated the two germline ends. The length of the CDR3 is 15 residues. Germline V gene data show CDR1 as MNHEY and CDR2 as SVGAGI. The CDR3 DNA reads TGTGCCAGCAGTCCCCCTAGTAACTCCTACAATGAGCAGTTCTTC. It encodes CASSPPSNSYNEQFF.

V and J are TRBV28 and TRBJ1-2, with a weak D call TRBD1 (6 bases). CDR3 length: 14 amino acids. In germline, CDR1 is MDHEN, CDR2 SYDVKM. The V gene lost 5 bases and the J gene lost 3 bases, with 13 bases spanning the gap. The CDR3 here is CASSPLTGDYGYTF. The CDR3 DNA follows: TGTGCCAGCAGTCCCTTGACAGGAGACTATGGCTACACCTTC.

This clone appeared once. The chain employs TRBV2 and TRBJ2-7, with 8 nucleotides matching TRBD2. CDR3 length: 15 amino acids. Trimming cost V 7 bases and J 6 bases; bases outside gene matches: 14. Germline CDR1 SNHLY, CDR2 FYNNEI. This CDR3 is CASTEEPGLVPEQYF. DNA for the CDR3: TGTGCCAGCACGGAGGAACCGGGACTAGTCCCCGAGCAGTACTTC.

This clone was seen only once. The chain is built from TRBV7-2 and TRBJ2-7, with TRBD1 matching over 8 bases. CDR3 length: 14 residues. The germline V gene has CDR1 SGHTA and CDR2 FQGNSA. V shed 5 bases, J shed 4 bases, and the junction held 7 bases outside the gene matches. The DNA of the CDR3 is TGTGCCAGCAGCACCCAGGGGGCGCGGTACGAGCAGTACTTC. Translation: CASSTQGARYEQYF. The variable domain in full, completed from reference TRBV7-2 and TRBJ2-7, reads GAGVSQSPSNKVTEKGKDVELRCDPISGHTALYWYRQSLGQGLEFLIYFQGNSAPDKSGLPSDRFSAERTGGSVSTLTIQRTQQEDSAVYLCASSTQGARYEQYFGPGTRLTVT.

The table lists this clone with a count of one. The chain uses TRBV5-1 and TRBJ2-1; 9 bases match TRBD2. CDR3 size: 15 residues. V was clipped by 2 bases and J by 9 bases; unmatched bases: 9. The germline V gene has CDR1 SGHRS and CDR2 YFSETQ. The CDR3 reads CASSFEAGGLGEQFF. CDR3 nucleotides: TGCGCCAGCAGCTTCGAAGCGGGAGGTTTGGGTGAGCAGTTCTTC.

The chain employs TRBV18 and TRBJ2-7, with 10 bases fitting TRBD2. The V and J ends lost 2 bases and 2 bases, in that order; junction bases with no gene match: 12. The CDR3 sequence is 18 residues long. Germline V lookup: CDR1 KGHSH, CDR2 LQKENI. CDR3 residues: CASSPYASGGAVTYEQYF. CDR3 sequence (DNA): TGTGCCAGCTCACCATATGCCAGCGGGGGGGCCGTCACCTACGAGCAGTACTTC.

The V call is TRBV19, the J call TRBJ1-4; D possibly corresponds to TRBD1 (5 bases). CDR1 and CDR2 from the germline V gene are LNHDA and SQIVND (reference sequence). The CDR3 runs 13 residues. V was shortened by 5 bases and J by 7 bases, with 11 bases between the two germline ends. CDR3 sequence: CASSVGGGEKLFF. The CDR3 nucleotides read TGTGCCAGTAGTGTCGGGGGGGGTGAAAAACTGTTTTTT.

By its share, this clone is medium-sized. The J gene is TRBJ1-2, the V gene TRBV6-6; TRBD1 matches at 9 bases. Unmatched junction bases numbered 8, after V lost 5 bases and J lost 4 bases. The CDR3 contains 15 residues. The germline CDR1 and CDR2 sequences are MNHNY and SVGAGI (reference sequence). The DNA for the CDR3 is TGTGCCAGCAGTGAGCATATGGGACAGGGCTATGGCTACACCTTC. It is translated as CASSEHMGQGYGYTF.

The chain carries TRBV6-5 and TRBJ2-2; 10 positions agree with TRBD1. The CDR3 is 15 amino acids. Trimming removed 5 bases from V and 6 bases from J; junction bases left unmatched: 6. The germline V gene encodes CDR1 MNHEY and CDR2 SVGAGI. CDR3 sequence: CASSHGQGVAGELFF. In DNA, the CDR3 is TGTGCCAGCAGTCACGGACAGGGGGTGGCCGGGGAGCTGTTTTTT.

In this sample, this clone turned up once. The rearrangement joins TRBV18 to TRBJ2-7; tentative D call: TRBD1 (6 bases). There are 13 residues in the CDR3. V was trimmed by 3 bases and J by 4 bases, leaving 10 bases between them. Germline-derived CDR1 and CDR2 are KGHSH and LQKENI. CDR3 protein: CASSPGTGYEQYF. The CDR3 DNA is TGTGCCAGCTCACCGGGTACAGGGTACGAGCAGTACTTC.

The CDR3 nucleotides are TGTGCCAGCAGCTTAGCTGGGACAGGGGTTAGAGAGACCCAGTACTTC. It specifies CASSLAGTGVRETQYF. The genes are TRBV7-2 and TRBJ2-5; 10 nucleotides match TRBD1. Unmatched junction bases numbered 5, after V lost 0 bases and J lost 4 bases. CDR1 is SGHTA, CDR2 FQGNSA, per germline. The CDR3 consists of 16 residues.

The rearrangement joins TRBV6-5 to TRBJ2-1; TRBD1 agrees at 7 bases. V trimming: 6 bases; J trimming: 9 bases; junction bases outside the gene matches: 14. Germline V CDR1 and CDR2: MNHEY, SVGAGI. CDR3 size: 15 residues. CDR3 in amino acids: CASRPGDRRDREQFF. DNA of the CDR3: TGTGCCAGCAGACCTGGGGACAGAAGGGATCGTGAGCAGTTCTTC.

This clone was found once. The CDR3 loop is CASSLTVNQPQHF. CDR3 coding DNA: TGCGCCAGCAGCTTGACAGTGAATCAGCCCCAGCATTTT. V usage is TRBV5-1 and J usage is TRBJ1-5; the D is unclear. Deletions cut 1 base from V and 4 bases from J, with 6 bases between. The CDR3 extends over 13 amino acids. Germline assignment: CDR1 SGHRS and CDR2 YFSETQ.